This T cell receptor beta chain appears in the sequencing data of a study of beta chain features in type 1 diabetes. Study-level information: Cell yields, age and gender were similar between patients and healthy donors. Researchers looked at 107,917,701 sorted cells across all samples.

The whole isolated RNA underwent reverse transcription, so sequencing captured expressed TCRB transcripts. The table came from immunoSEQ multiplex PCR; TCRdb's copy has only in-frame clones and leaves some out. The profile shows some 330,000 clones, approximately 11% of them singletons. CDR1 and CDR2 (germline): KGHSH, LQKENI. V was pared by 6 bases and J by 0 bases, with 4 bases of the junction left unmatched. This CDR3 has 14 amino acids. As concerns this clone: The antigen is not known.

Study-wide points: Compared to healthy donors, patients appeared to have naive, central memory and Treg TCRB repertoires that were more alike. For cells with high TCR expression, cDNA sequencing could yield over-representation.

This sequence originates from a woman under 40 in good health. The material sequenced was naive CD4+ T cells from blood. The chain links TRBV18 to TRBJ2-7; 8 nucleotides match TRBD1. CDR3 in amino acids: CASSNRGSSYEQYF. CDR3 coding DNA: TGTGCCAGCTCGAACAGGGGGAGCTCCTACGAGCAGTACTTC.